The T cell receptor beta chain described here comes from a study of T cell responses to AZD1222 COVID-19 vaccine. The assay was immunoSEQ multiplex PCR, and TCRdb's table has in-frame clones only and misses some. Among about 120,000 clones listed, roughly nine tenths were seen once. The study, taken as a whole, reports: Seropositive at baseline were only 5 or 6 AZD1222 recipients. Distributed over spike, vaccine-associated CD4 TCRs predominated at 160-218 and 743-854.

Germline CDR1 and CDR2: KGHDR and SFDVKD. V gave up 0 bases and J gave up 1 base, with 7 bases separating them. The CDR3 sequence is 15 residues long. Comment on this clone: Its matching antigen is unknown.

This chain joins TRBV24-1 and TRBJ2-3; D may be TRBD1 (5 bases). The receptor's source is an adult in good health. Sequenced here: peripheral blood, sampled on day 0 of AZD1222 vaccination. CDR3 bases: TGTGCCACCAGTGATTTGGGCAGGGGCACAGATACGCAGTATTTT. Its protein is CATSDLGRGTDTQYF.